This TCR beta chain appears in the sequencing data of a study of cytomegalovirus exposure and HLA in healthy donors. Background on the study: Earlier, fewer than 140 million unique TCR beta sequences were recovered from some 200 million T cells by an analysis.

Note on this clone: Mismatch with germline at one junction end may stem from a read error.

Primers included in the PCR were 60 Vbeta and 13 Jbeta primers. The repertoire was sequenced with immunoSEQ multiplex PCR; TCRdb's copy has only in-frame clones and lacks some. The sample includes 180,000 or so clones, around 80% of them seen just once. The TCR was taken from a man aged 18-30 years in good health and CMV-seronegative. The sample was PBMCs.

As DNA, the CDR3 is TGTGCCAGCAGCCTAGCACTAGCGGGAGGCGAGCAGTACTTC. It is translated as CASSLALAGGEQYF. The chain combines TRBV7-2 with TRBJ2-7; 12 positions agree with TRBD2. CDR3 length: 14 residues. Per germline, CDR1 SGHTA and CDR2 FQGNSA.